This T cell receptor (beta chain) derives from a study of T cells in Graves' hyperthyroidism and ophthalmopathy. Study-wide results and limits: Before onset, by a median of around six months, the model predicted ophthalmopathy. Ophthalmopathy was told apart from stable hyperthyroidism by a 13 V-J model. Blood also carried most thyroid clonotypes expanded above 0.001.

Diagnoses were established using clinical symptoms, serum thyroxine and TRAb, thyroid ultrasound and orbital computed tomography. CDR1 MNHEY and CDR2 SVGEGT come from the germline V gene. The CDR3 extends over 15 amino acids. With 5 bases clipped from V and 8 bases from J, the junction kept 9 bases outside the gene matches. This clonotype has more than one count but fewer than ten. What it binds is unknown. Regions amplified from RNA transcripts were the TCR beta CDR3 regions. First-round RT-PCR of the TCR CDR3 relied on the HTBI primer set. TCRdb reanalysed the multiplex PCR reads using MiXCR and keeps one entry per CDR3 protein. Of hundreds of thousands of distinct CDR3 sequences listed, 17% were seen once; the top ten hold around 17%.

This sequence was found in a woman younger than 30 with Graves' ophthalmopathy. Sequenced: blood. The chain employs TRBV6-2 or TRBV6-3 and TRBJ2-1; 10 bases map to TRBD1. The CDR3, as DNA: TGTGCCAGCAGTCAACCGGGACAGGGGAACGATGAGCAGTTCTTC. It yields the protein CASSQPGQGNDEQFF.